These 29 T cell receptor beta chains were all obtained from the same sample, sequenced in a study of shared clonotypes between healthy human individuals. Data came from immunoSEQ multiplex PCR; TCRdb stores just in-frame clones and leaves some out. The sample contains 2 million to 2.5 million clones, about 90% of which appear only once. The sequenced sample consisted of naive CD4+ T cells from PBMCs. The subset here: CD45RA+ positively selected. Receptor source: a man aged 18 to 30 in good health. Some clones in this sample may be carry-over from other donors' samples.

The V call is TRBV9, the J call TRBJ2-3, with a possible D match to TRBD1 (6 bases). CDR3 size: 14 residues. Trimming took 3 bases from V and 0 from J, leaving 8 bases between them. Germline V gene lookup returns CDR1 SGDLS and CDR2 YYNGEE. Here the CDR3 reads CASSEGVSTDTQYF. CDR3 sequence (DNA): TGTGCCAGCAGCGAGGGGGTGAGCACAGATACGCAGTATTTT.

The genes are TRBV10-3 and TRBJ1-5; D remains ambiguous. V lost 2 bases and J lost 2, with 16 bases in between. Looked up from germline, CDR1 is ENHRY and CDR2 is SYGVKD. The CDR3 is made up of 17 amino acids. Here the CDR3 DNA reads TGTGCCATCAGTGAGCCCTTAGGGTCCTTGGGCAATCAGCCCCAGCATTTT. It encodes CAISEPLGSLGNQPQHF.

The V and J genes are TRBV7-7 and TRBJ2-5; 9 nucleotides agree with TRBD2. CDR1 is SSHAT and CDR2 is FNYEAQ in the germline V gene (reference sequence). With 5 bases clipped from V and 2 bases from J, the junction kept 6 bases outside the gene matches. The CDR3 runs 15 residues. The DNA of the CDR3 is TGTGCCAGCAGCGAGGGACTAGCAACACAAGAGACCCAGTACTTC. Its translation is CASSEGLATQETQYF.

This clone was counted once. The chain carries TRBV6-6 and TRBJ2-1, with 8 positions matching TRBD2. CDR3 size: 14 residues. CDR1 and CDR2 (germline): MNHNY, SVGAGI (reference sequence). Trimming cost V 11 bases and J 2 bases; bases outside gene matches: 8. CDR3 sequence: CAAGGGNTYNEQFF. For the CDR3, the DNA is TGTGCCGCCGGGGGGGGGAACACCTACAATGAGCAGTTCTTC.

The chain joins TRBV28 to TRBJ1-6, with 12 bases that match TRBD1. V was clipped by 3 bases and J by 5 bases; unmatched bases: 2. CDR3 length: 16 residues. Looked up from germline, CDR1 is MDHEN and CDR2 is SYDVKM. The CDR3 DNA is TGTGCCAGCAGTTTCGGGACAGGGGGCAATAATTCACCCCTCCACTTT. It codes for CASSFGTGGNNSPLHF. Drawing the rest from reference TRBV28 and TRBJ1-6, the complete variable domain is DVKVTQSSRYLVKRTGEKVFLECVQDMDHENMFWYRQDPGLGLRLIYFSYDVKMKEKGDIPEGYSVSREKKERFSLILESASTNQTSMYLCASSFGTGGNNSPLHFGNGTRLTVT.

The count of this clone is one. This sequence joins TRBV19 and TRBJ2-7; possible D gene TRBD2, 6 bases. In germline, CDR1 is LNHDA, CDR2 SQIVND (reference sequence). The CDR3 sequence is 17 residues long. The V gene lost 7 bases and the J gene lost 2 bases, with 24 bases spanning the gap. The CDR3 is CASNAPGDHPFTYEQYF. As DNA, the CDR3 is TGTGCCAGTAACGCACCGGGAGACCATCCATTCACCTACGAGCAGTACTTC.

The V gene is TRBV11-2, the J gene TRBJ1-2; D is uncertain. The CDR3 loop spans 14 amino acids. Germline CDR1 reads SGHAT; CDR2 reads FQNNGV. Trimming removed 0 bases from V and 1 base from J, with 6 bases in between. The CDR3 nucleotides are TGTGCCAGCAGCTTAGATCCTATTAACTATGGCTACACCTTC. The encoded protein is CASSLDPINYGYTF.

The V and J genes are TRBV27 and TRBJ2-3; 9 nucleotides align to TRBD2. J was trimmed by 7 bases and V by 2 bases; bases with no gene match: 10. Germline V CDR1 and CDR2: MNHEY, SMNVEV (reference sequence). The CDR3 loop spans 16 amino acids. The CDR3 sequence is CASSLGARPSGNTQYF. DNA of the CDR3: TGTGCCAGCAGTTTAGGGGCGCGGCCTAGCGGGAATACGCAGTATTTT.

V gene TRBV27 combines with J gene TRBJ1-2; 11 bases match TRBD1. Trimming cost V 8 bases and J 2 bases; bases outside gene matches: 4. Germline V lookup: CDR1 MNHEY, CDR2 SMNVEV (reference sequence). This CDR3 has 14 amino acids. The CDR3 is CASGRDRGNYGYTF. As DNA, the CDR3 is TGTGCCAGCGGAAGGGACAGGGGGAACTATGGCTACACCTTC.

The gene calls are TRBV25-1 and TRBJ2-1; D possibly matches TRBD1 or TRBD2 (6 bases each). Trimming pared 6 bases from V and 6 bases from J, leaving 12 bases between. Germline CDR1 and CDR2: MGHDK and SYGVNS. The CDR3 length is 13 residues. The CDR3 DNA is TGTGCCAGCAGATTCCCGGGGGCCAATGAGCAGTTCTTC. Amino acid sequence: CASRFPGANEQFF.

The chain employs TRBV7-2 and TRBJ1-5, with D unclear. The CDR3 extends over 15 amino acids. Deletions cut 1 base from V and 5 bases from J, with 12 bases between. Germline V gene sequence: CDR1 SGHTA, CDR2 FQGNSA. The chain's CDR3 is CASSLVFGLHQPQHF. CDR3 DNA: TGTGCCAGCAGCTTAGTTTTTGGGCTCCATCAGCCCCAGCATTTT.

V gene TRBV9 combines with J gene TRBJ2-5; D uncertain. The V end was cut by 4 bases, the J end by 1 base, with 8 bases between. This CDR3 is built from 13 residues. The germline CDR1 and CDR2 sequences are SGDLS and YYNGEE. CDR3 bases: TGTGCCAGCAGCCCGATCCCCCAAGAGACCCAGTACTTC. It codes for CASSPIPQETQYF.

This sequence joins TRBV10-3 and TRBJ1-1, with D tentatively TRBD1 (6 bases). Trimming removed 10 bases at V and 4 bases at J, with 22 bases between. CDR3 length equals 15 residues. Germline CDR1 reads ENHRY; CDR2 reads SYGVKD. CDR3 protein: CATSSTTEGGTEAFF. CDR3 DNA: TGTGCCACGTCCTCTACTACGGAGGGGGGCACTGAAGCTTTCTTT.

The sample holds a few counts of this clone. The V gene is TRBV18, the J gene TRBJ1-5, with 7 bases matching TRBD1. CDR1 KGHSH and CDR2 LQKENI come from the germline V gene. The CDR3 runs 14 residues. Trimming removed 5 bases from V and 5 bases from J; junction bases left unmatched: 6. This CDR3 is CASSIRQGDQPQHF. Written as DNA, the CDR3 is TGTGCCAGCTCAATCCGACAGGGTGATCAGCCCCAGCATTTT.

The rearrangement joins TRBV19 to TRBJ1-2, with TRBD1 matching over 9 bases. The length of the CDR3 is 15 residues. Trimming took 3 bases from V and 13 from J; bases not matched to a gene: 15. The germline V gene encodes CDR1 LNHDA and CDR2 SQIVND (reference sequence). The DNA for the CDR3 is TGTGCCAGTAGTATTTGGGATCGGGACAGGGTCGGGGGCACCTTC. Its translation is CASSIWDRDRVGGTF.

The chain couples TRBV2 to TRBJ2-1, with D perhaps matching TRBD2 (6 bases). V shed 6 bases and J shed 0 bases, with 12 bases lying between them. The germline V gene encodes CDR1 SNHLY and CDR2 FYNNEI. There are 15 residues in the CDR3. The CDR3 sequence: CASSAGRSSYNEQFF. The CDR3 DNA is TGTGCCAGCAGCGCGGGACGAAGCTCCTACAATGAGCAGTTCTTC. The full variable domain, in which reference TRBV2 and TRBJ2-1 provide the parts outside the CDR3, is EPEVTQTPSHQVTQMGQEVILRCVPISNHLYFYWYRQILGQKVEFLVSFYNNEISEKSEIFDDQFSVERPDGSNFTLKIRSTKLEDSAMYFCASSAGRSSYNEQFFGPGTRLTVL.

Concerning this clone: This same CDR3 is encoded by further DNA sequences in the sample. This rearrangement joins TRBV11-2 to TRBJ2-1; D call uncertain. The CDR3 is 16 amino acids. Trimming took 2 bases from V and 0 from J, leaving 11 bases between them. CDR1 is SGHAT, CDR2 FQNNGV, per germline. CDR3 in amino acids: CASSLLGRSSYNEQFF. CDR3 bases: TGTGCCAGCAGCTTATTGGGCAGAAGCTCCTACAATGAGCAGTTCTTC. The whole variable domain, filled in from reference TRBV11-2 and TRBJ2-1, reads EAGVAQSPRYKIIEKRQSVAFWCNPISGHATLYWYQQILGQGPKLLIQFQNNGVVDDSQLPKDRFSAERLKGVDSTLKIQPAKLEDSAVYLCASSLLGRSSYNEQFFGPGTRLTVL.

The chain recombines TRBV6-6 with TRBJ2-5, with TRBD2 matching 8 bases. The length of the CDR3 is 15 residues. Per the germline V gene, CDR1 is MNHNY and CDR2 is SVGAGI (reference sequence). Unmatched junction bases numbered 10, after V lost 8 bases and J lost 2 bases. Here the CDR3 reads CASGGGGLVQETQYF. CDR3 nucleotide sequence: TGTGCCAGCGGCGGCGGGGGGCTCGTTCAAGAGACCCAGTACTTC.

This clone was observed once. This sequence joins TRBV15 and TRBJ1-4; D is undetermined. Trimming pared 0 bases from V and 7 bases from J, leaving 9 bases between. Germline-derived CDR1 and CDR2 are LNHNV and YYDKDF (reference sequence). The CDR3 is 14 residues long. The CDR3 is CATSRDPQSEKLFF. DNA of the CDR3: TGTGCCACCAGCAGAGACCCTCAATCTGAAAAACTGTTTTTT.

The V call is TRBV7-6, the J call TRBJ2-7, with D possibly matching TRBD2 (5 bases). V gave up 2 bases and J gave up 3 bases, with 29 bases separating them. The CDR3 is 20 amino acids. Germline V gene lookup returns CDR1 SGHVS and CDR2 FNYEAQ. The CDR3 DNA sequence: TGTGCCAGCAGCTTATCTGTGGGGTTGGGTGGGCTAAGCGGTCTCTACGAGCAGTACTTC. It yields the protein CASSLSVGLGGLSGLYEQYF.

The chain is built from TRBV28 and TRBJ1-4; unclear D gene. This CDR3 has 13 amino acids. The V and J ends lost 5 bases and 7 bases respectively, with 11 bases between them. Germline loops: CDR1 MDHEN, CDR2 SYDVKM. CDR3 DNA: TGTGCCAGCAGTAGGAGTGTGTTTGAAAAACTGTTTTTT. Translated, it gives CASSRSVFEKLFF.

The CDR3 region is CASSIRTGLLANYGYTF. The CDR3 nucleotides read TGTGCCAGCAGTATACGGACAGGGCTATTAGCTAACTATGGCTACACCTTC. The gene calls are TRBV7-2 and TRBJ1-2; 8 bases match TRBD1. This CDR3 spans 17 amino acids. CDR1 SGHTA and CDR2 FQGNSA come from the germline V gene. The ends lost 6 bases at V and 0 bases at J; junction bases unmatched: 12.

This chain connects TRBV6-6 to TRBJ2-7; TRBD1 matches at 10 bases. Germline V gives CDR1 MNHNY, CDR2 SVGAGI (reference sequence). The J segment lost 3 bases and the V segment lost 6 bases, leaving 5 bases of the junction unmatched. The CDR3 extends over 14 amino acids. DNA for the CDR3: TGTGCCAGCAGCGACAGGGGGCCGGGCTACGAGCAGTACTTC. It yields the protein CASSDRGPGYEQYF.

The chain recombines TRBV6-1 with TRBJ1-5; D not certain. Trimming cost V 5 bases and J 7 bases, with 15 bases left between them. The CDR3 covers 14 residues. Germline V lookup: CDR1 MNHNS, CDR2 SASEGT. The CDR3 bases are TGTGCCAGCAGTACTGAACCCGGCGGGCAGCCCCAGCATTTT. This translates into CASSTEPGGQPQHF.

In this sample, this clone turned up once. The J gene is TRBJ2-5, the V gene TRBV7-6; the D gene is possibly TRBD1 (5 bases). V lost 0 bases to trimming and J lost 5 bases, with 13 bases between them. From germline, CDR1 is SGHVS and CDR2 FNYEAQ. CDR3 size: 15 residues. The CDR3 is CASSLAEQGWETQYF. CDR3 DNA sequence: TGTGCCAGCAGCTTAGCAGAGCAGGGTTGGGAGACCCAGTACTTC.

The chain uses TRBV18 and TRBJ2-7; tentative D call: TRBD1 (6 bases). Germline V lookup: CDR1 KGHSH, CDR2 LQKENI. Trimming took 4 bases from V and 4 from J, leaving 11 bases between them. The CDR3 has 13 amino acids. The DNA of the CDR3 is TGTGCCAGCTCACAGGGGGTTTGGTACGAGCAGTACTTC. Its protein product is CASSQGVWYEQYF.

This chain connects TRBV14 to TRBJ2-7; the match to TRBD2 covers 10 bases. From germline, CDR1 is SGHDN and CDR2 FVKESK. The CDR3 extends over 15 amino acids. The junction had 7 bases not matched to a gene; V was cut back by 4 bases and J by 4 bases. In nucleotides, the CDR3 is TGTGCCAGCAGCCCTCTAGCGGGAGTGCTTTACGAGCAGTACTTC. Translating it yields CASSPLAGVLYEQYF. The full variable domain, rest sourced from reference TRBV14 and TRBJ2-7, is EAGVTQFPSHSVIEKGQTVTLRCDPISGHDNLYWYRRVMGKEIKFLLHFVKESKQDESGMPNNRFLAERTGGTYSTLKVQPAELEDSGVYFCASSPLAGVLYEQYFGPGTRLTVT.

The gene calls are TRBV28 and TRBJ2-3; either TRBD1 or TRBD2 may supply D (5 bases each). Germline V gene lookup returns CDR1 MDHEN and CDR2 SYDVKM. The germline V and J ends were trimmed by 5 bases and 4 bases, with 19 bases remaining between them. CDR3 length: 16 residues. The CDR3 nucleotides read TGTGCCAGCAGTGAACCGGGACGCGAGGTCGCAGATACGCAGTATTTT. This translates into CASSEPGREVADTQYF.

This chain connects TRBV28 to TRBJ1-2; D is unresolved. This CDR3 is built from 11 residues. V lost 5 bases to trimming and J lost 4 bases, with 5 bases between them. The germline V gene encodes CDR1 MDHEN and CDR2 SYDVKM. The CDR3: CASSVPYGYTF. The DNA for the CDR3 is TGTGCCAGCAGTGTACCCTATGGCTACACCTTC.